The 15 T cell receptor beta chains presented below share a single source sample, sequenced in a study of T-cell memory formation after mild COVID-19 (dated by TCRdb to the early 2020s). The library was produced with 5' RACE. The listed sequencing device is Illumina NovaSeq 6000. TCRdb trimmed public reads at Q25 via fastp, called clones via MiXCR and kept in-frame beta chains. Under each unique CDR3 protein, matching rows form one entry showing the most common genes and DNA. This sample lists roughly 180,000 distinct CDR3 sequences; roughly 10% were detected once. The ten largest clones take up more than 3.5% of the sample. The sequenced sample consisted of PBMCs or a T cell subset sorted from them (not recorded which). The receptors were gathered from a man between 18 and 35 years old who had mild COVID-19 (a few samples of this study predate the infection). The sample titles of this study are shuffled in the database, so cell type and time point are left out; the donor was told from shared clones.

The chain carries TRBV4-2 and TRBJ2-5; TRBD2 agrees at 9 bases. Germline values: CDR1 LGHNA, CDR2 YNFKEQ. V lost 1 base and J lost 5; bases outside the gene matches: 8. The length of the CDR3 is 16 residues. CDR3 bases: TGTGCCAGCAGCCAAGGGGAGCGGGGGGCGTGGGAGACCCAGTACTTC. This sequence encodes CASSQGERGAWETQYF.

This clonotype was counted only a few times. The chain is built from TRBV11-2 and TRBJ1-1; D is ambiguous. Germline V gene sequence: CDR1 SGHAT, CDR2 FQNNGV. The CDR3 contains 13 residues. The V end was cut by 0 bases, the J end by 3 bases, with 5 bases between. CDR3 amino acids: CASSLERDTEAFF. The CDR3 DNA is TGTGCCAGCAGCTTAGAGAGGGACACTGAAGCTTTCTTT.

This clonotype was counted between two and nine times. V gene TRBV5-1 combines with J gene TRBJ2-1; D may be TRBD1 or TRBD2 (5 bases each). This CDR3 spans 13 amino acids. CDR1 SGHRS and CDR2 YFSETQ come from the germline V gene. V was pared by 4 bases and J by 8 bases, with 13 bases between. The CDR3 bases are TGCGCCAGCAGCCCCGGGACGGGCTATGAGCAGTTCTTC. It yields the protein CASSPGTGYEQFF.

The table lists this clonotype with many counts. The chain links TRBV11-2 to TRBJ2-2; D uncertain. The CDR3 loop spans 16 amino acids. V was clipped by 3 bases and J by 4 bases, with 15 bases between them. Germline V gene data show CDR1 as SGHAT and CDR2 as FQNNGV. The DNA for the CDR3 is TGTGCCAGCAGCTTCTGGGCAGGCTCAACCACCGGGGAGCTGTTTTTT. This gives the protein CASSFWAGSTTGELFF.

J is TRBJ1-5 and V is TRBV6-2 or TRBV6-3, with TRBD1 matching 9 bases. Germline V gene data show CDR1 as MNHEY and CDR2 as SVGEGT. This CDR3 comprises 18 residues. The J segment lost 0 bases and the V segment lost 2 bases, leaving 8 bases of the junction unmatched. CDR3 sequence reads: CASSYNGDRGYSNQPQHF. The CDR3 DNA is TGTGCCAGCAGTTACAACGGCGACAGGGGGTATAGCAATCAGCCCCAGCATTTT.

This clonotype was counted ten times or more. This chain links TRBV7-9 with TRBJ2-1, with TRBD1 matching 7 bases. In germline, CDR1 is SEHNR, CDR2 FQNEAQ (reference sequence). CDR3 size: 15 residues. Trimming removed 5 bases from V and 0 bases from J; junction bases left unmatched: 4. CDR3 in amino acids: CASSQHRGSYNEQFF. The CDR3 nucleotides are TGTGCCAGCAGCCAACACAGGGGCTCCTACAATGAGCAGTTCTTC.

This clonotype was found a few times. The chain carries TRBV5-1 and TRBJ2-7; TRBD1 aligns across 9 bases. The germline gives CDR1 SGHRS, CDR2 YFSETQ. This CDR3 spans 16 amino acids. After removal of 4 bases from V and 4 bases from J, the junction contained 12 bases not matched to a gene. The DNA of the CDR3 is TGCGCCAGCAGCCATAAGCCGGGACAGGGAGGATACGAGCAGTACTTC. Protein product: CASSHKPGQGGYEQYF.

The chain couples TRBV7-9 to TRBJ1-1, with 7 bases matching TRBD1. Germline CDR1 reads SEHNR; CDR2 reads FQNEAQ (reference sequence). J was trimmed by 5 bases and V by 3 bases; bases with no gene match: 9. This CDR3 region has 15 residues. The CDR3, as DNA: TGTGCCAGCAGCTTTACCGGGACAGCTTTAACTGAAGCTTTCTTT. It specifies CASSFTGTALTEAFF.

This clonotype has more than one count but fewer than ten. The chain has TRBV10-3 and TRBJ1-5; D uncertain. The CDR3 length is 13 residues. CDR1 is ENHRY, CDR2 SYGVKD, per germline. Trimming took off 10 bases at V and 1 base at J, with 11 bases between the two ends. The CDR3 sequence: CATTPESNQPQHF. The CDR3, as DNA: TGTGCCACCACGCCCGAGAGCAATCAGCCCCAGCATTTT.

The V and J genes are TRBV18 and TRBJ2-1, with a weak D call TRBD1 (6 bases). This CDR3 spans 17 amino acids. Germline assignment: CDR1 KGHSH and CDR2 LQKENI. V shed 3 bases and J shed 0 bases, with 15 bases lying between them. The chain's CDR3 is CASSPAGTPISYNEQFF. CDR3 sequence (DNA): TGTGCCAGCTCACCGGCCGGGACACCTATCTCCTACAATGAGCAGTTCTTC.

This clonotype was recorded at least ten times. The gene calls are TRBV5-1 and TRBJ2-6, with D perhaps TRBD1 or TRBD2 (5 bases each). The ends were cut back, 4 bases at V and 3 bases at J, with 17 bases in the middle. The CDR3 totals 17 residues. Per germline, CDR1 SGHRS and CDR2 YFSETQ. CDR3 bases: TGCGCCAGCAGCACCGGGACGTCCCTCGGTGGGGCCAACGTCCTGACTTTC. This gives the protein CASSTGTSLGGANVLTF.

This clonotype was seen only a few times. The chain combines TRBV14 with TRBJ1-1; D is unresolved. The CDR3 consists of 16 residues. Trimming removed 2 bases at V and 0 bases at J, with 13 bases between. Germline V gene lookup returns CDR1 SGHDN and CDR2 FVKESK. For the CDR3, the DNA is TGTGCCAGCAGCCAACGGAAGCAGACGGTGAACACTGAAGCTTTCTTT. Translation gives CASSQRKQTVNTEAFF.

Only a few counts were recorded for this clonotype. The chain is built from TRBV20-1 and TRBJ1-2, with D possibly being TRBD1 (6 bases). Germline V gives CDR1 DFQATT, CDR2 SNEGSKA (reference sequence). The V gene lost 6 bases and the J gene lost 2 bases, with 13 bases spanning the gap. The CDR3 runs 13 residues. The CDR3 nucleotides are TGCAGTGCGGACCACAGGGAAAACTATGGCTACACCTTC. This encodes CSADHRENYGYTF.

The genes are TRBV10-3 and TRBJ2-7; D remains ambiguous. V was trimmed by 10 bases and J by 4 bases, leaving 23 bases between them. This CDR3 has 15 amino acids. Germline V gene data show CDR1 as ENHRY and CDR2 as SYGVKD. This chain's CDR3 is CATRGGEKVPYEQYV. CDR3 in DNA: TGTGCCACTCGAGGTGGGGAAAAAGTACCATACGAGCAGTACGTC.

This clonotype occurred many times. The gene calls are TRBV27 and TRBJ2-5, with D possibly TRBD1 on 7 matching bases. Germline CDR1 reads MNHEY; CDR2 reads SMNVEV (reference sequence). Trimming shortened V by 9 bases and J by 6 bases, and 14 bases separated the two germline ends. This CDR3 contains 12 residues. CDR3 amino acids: CASGRRGQTQYF. The CDR3, as DNA: TGTGCCAGTGGACGGAGGGGGCAGACCCAGTACTTC.